This is a list of T cell receptor beta chains from one sample in a study of T cell responses to AZD1222 COVID-19 vaccine. Here immunoSEQ multiplex PCR was the method, and the copy in TCRdb shows in-frame clones only, minus some. The sample holds about 120,000 clones, about 88% seen once. This material consisted of peripheral blood, taken 28 days after the second AZD1222 dose. These receptors were taken from an adult who received the AZD1222 COVID-19 vaccine. The conserved cysteine and the conserved F or W are not part of the CDR3 here. The order of the fields is J gene, clone size, V gene, CDR3 protein. Where a row states a size, it is once, few, many or the class of an expanded clone; other rows omit it.

J gene: TRBJ1-6; clone size: -; V gene: TRBV15; CDR3 protein: ATSRGAGEGTAPLH
J gene: TRBJ2-1; clone size: -; V gene: TRBV7-9; CDR3 protein: ASSFMWTSGGGEQF
J gene: TRBJ2-3; clone size: -; V gene: TRBV3-1/TRBV3-2; CDR3 protein: ASSQWTSGTDTQY
J gene: TRBJ1-2; clone size: once; V gene: TRBV30; CDR3 protein: AWTPDRGYGYT
J gene: TRBJ1-5; clone size: -; V gene: TRBV18; CDR3 protein: ASSPLDSNQPQH
J gene: TRBJ1-2; clone size: -; V gene: TRBV2; CDR3 protein: ASSELDRGIGYT
J gene: TRBJ2-7; clone size: -; V gene: TRBV6-2/TRBV6-3; CDR3 protein: ASSYPDEQY
J gene: TRBJ1-2; clone size: -; V gene: TRBV28; CDR3 protein: ASTWDRQNYGYT
J gene: TRBJ1-1; clone size: once; V gene: TRBV6-2/TRBV6-3; CDR3 protein: ASSHGTEAF
J gene: TRBJ1-4; clone size: -; V gene: TRBV19; CDR3 protein: ATKGGGGEEKLF
J gene: TRBJ2-1; clone size: -; V gene: TRBV27; CDR3 protein: ASSFVGGTSYNEQF
J gene: TRBJ1-6; clone size: -; V gene: TRBV30; CDR3 protein: AWSGLTGGRSPLH
J gene: TRBJ2-7; clone size: -; V gene: TRBV6-1; CDR3 protein: ASSEAFQNELEQY
J gene: TRBJ1-1; clone size: -; V gene: TRBV13; CDR3 protein: ASSLDRGPNTEAF
J gene: TRBJ2-3; clone size: -; V gene: TRBV7-6; CDR3 protein: ASSRQGEGPDTQY
J gene: TRBJ1-6; clone size: -; V gene: TRBV4-3; CDR3 protein: ASRGGSSYNSPLH
J gene: TRBJ1-6; clone size: -; V gene: TRBV7-9; CDR3 protein: ASSLVGGRVGSPLH
J gene: TRBJ1-5; clone size: once; V gene: TRBV6-1; CDR3 protein: ASSEDRGRRQPQH
J gene: TRBJ2-7; clone size: -; V gene: TRBV2; CDR3 protein: ASRGIYEQY
J gene: TRBJ1-5; clone size: -; V gene: TRBV12-3/TRBV12-4; CDR3 protein: ASSPRWGPQH
J gene: TRBJ1-6; clone size: -; V gene: TRBV7-6; CDR3 protein: ASSSQGHSPLH
J gene: TRBJ2-7; clone size: -; V gene: TRBV30; CDR3 protein: AWSGGRSISYEQY
J gene: TRBJ1-3; clone size: -; V gene: TRBV30; CDR3 protein: AWSPGTPTGNTIY
J gene: TRBJ1-4; clone size: -; V gene: TRBV7-2; CDR3 protein: ASSLSGPNEKLF
J gene: TRBJ2-3; clone size: -; V gene: TRBV9; CDR3 protein: ASSVEGVTDTQY
J gene: TRBJ2-1; clone size: -; V gene: TRBV11-3; CDR3 protein: ASSRANEQF
J gene: TRBJ1-5; clone size: -; V gene: TRBV27; CDR3 protein: ASSKTGGLQPQH
J gene: TRBJ2-1; clone size: -; V gene: TRBV24-1; CDR3 protein: ATSDLGLAGGGRLF
J gene: TRBJ2-1; clone size: -; V gene: TRBV11-2; CDR3 protein: ASSLDRARNEQF
J gene: TRBJ1-4; clone size: -; V gene: TRBV25-1; CDR3 protein: ASSERRQNEKLF
J gene: TRBJ2-7; clone size: once; V gene: TRBV19; CDR3 protein: ASSAQGAGEQY
J gene: TRBJ2-7; clone size: -; V gene: TRBV5-4; CDR3 protein: ASSLQGLTYEQY
J gene: TRBJ2-1; clone size: -; V gene: TRBV5-1; CDR3 protein: ASSLGPQGVNEQF
J gene: TRBJ1-6; clone size: -; V gene: TRBV30; CDR3 protein: AWSVSRANSPLH
J gene: TRBJ1-4; clone size: -; V gene: TRBV6-2/TRBV6-3; CDR3 protein: ASSPREFNEKLF
J gene: TRBJ1-1; clone size: -; V gene: TRBV28; CDR3 protein: ASRERGGVNTEAF
J gene: TRBJ2-2; clone size: few; V gene: TRBV11-3; CDR3 protein: ASSRSGVNTGELF
J gene: TRBJ1-5; clone size: -; V gene: TRBV7-2; CDR3 protein: ASSRTEGQPQH
J gene: TRBJ1-2; clone size: -; V gene: TRBV19; CDR3 protein: ASSVTPPGFGYT
J gene: TRBJ2-2; clone size: -; V gene: TRBV3-1/TRBV3-2; CDR3 protein: ASSQGRVTGELF
J gene: TRBJ2-1; clone size: -; V gene: TRBV6-5; CDR3 protein: ASSYLSLGNEQF
J gene: TRBJ2-3; clone size: -; V gene: TRBV3-1/TRBV3-2; CDR3 protein: ASSQDPPLAGSTDTQY
J gene: TRBJ1-5; clone size: -; V gene: TRBV30; CDR3 protein: AWSVGGGLNQPQH
J gene: TRBJ1-5; clone size: -; V gene: TRBV7-9; CDR3 protein: ASSLVGSNQPQH
J gene: TRBJ1-5; clone size: -; V gene: TRBV2; CDR3 protein: ASSERQGNQPQH
J gene: TRBJ1-2; clone size: -; V gene: TRBV10-3; CDR3 protein: AISLTGDYGYT
J gene: TRBJ1-6; clone size: -; V gene: TRBV19; CDR3 protein: ASTDRGSYNSPLH
J gene: TRBJ2-1; clone size: once; V gene: TRBV5-1; CDR3 protein: ASSSGTSGGRGNNEQF
J gene: TRBJ1-1; clone size: -; V gene: TRBV25-1; CDR3 protein: ASSHLGEGTEAF
J gene: TRBJ2-1; clone size: -; V gene: TRBV19; CDR3 protein: ASSIGGWGEQF
J gene: TRBJ2-2; clone size: -; V gene: TRBV7-7; CDR3 protein: ASSLAVRGTRTGELF
J gene: TRBJ2-3; clone size: -; V gene: TRBV6-5; CDR3 protein: ASSPLGGPDTQY
J gene: TRBJ1-1; clone size: once; V gene: TRBV7-8; CDR3 protein: ASSLGAGFDRRNTEAF